A single sample is the source of the 29 T cell receptor beta chains below, sequenced in a study of blood T cell repertoires in COVID-19 (dated by TCRdb to 2018 to 2021). Libraries were built with the immunoSEQ multiplex PCR assay. This immuneACCESS table, as held by TCRdb, lists in-frame sequences with V and J called but not all clones. Of the missing ones, under half trace to an unresolved V gene in checked studies; the others have no known cause. The sample has some 250,000 clones on record, 80% to 90% of them singletons. Of the sample, over 2% is held by the ten largest clones. Sequenced input: peripheral blood. The receptors derive from a man aged 25-45 years who had recovered from COVID-19.

The J gene is TRBJ2-7, the V gene TRBV2; TRBD1 agrees at 7 bases. Germline V gene data show CDR1 as SNHLY and CDR2 as FYNNEI. The V and J ends lost 8 bases and 3 bases, in that order; junction bases with no gene match: 13. The CDR3 has 15 residues. The CDR3 nucleotides are TGTGCCAGCCTGTATATCTGGGACAGCTTCTACGAGCAGTACTTC. Translating gives CASLYIWDSFYEQYF.

This chain uses TRBV7-2 with TRBJ1-2; 9 bases fit TRBD1. This CDR3 is built from 15 residues. Germline V gene sequence: CDR1 SGHTA, CDR2 FQGNSA. V trimming: 2 bases; J trimming: 5 bases; junction bases outside the gene matches: 6. The CDR3 DNA reads as TGTGCCAGCAGCTTATTGAGTGGGACAGGGTATGGCTACACCTTC. This codes for CASSLLSGTGYGYTF.

This chain uses TRBV3-1 (or the pseudogene TRBV3-2) with TRBJ1-6; TRBD1 agrees at 11 bases. Germline V gives CDR1 LGHDT, CDR2 YNNKEL (reference sequence). The CDR3 spans 14 residues. V lost 3 bases and J lost 9; bases outside the gene matches: 1. CDR3 sequence reads: CASSHGTGGSPLHF. The CDR3 coding sequence is TGTGCCAGCAGCCACGGGACAGGGGGTTCACCCCTCCACTTT.

The V call is TRBV7-9, the J call TRBJ2-7, with TRBD2 as a possible D gene (5 bases). Looked up from germline, CDR1 is SEHNR and CDR2 is FQNEAQ (reference sequence). V lost 2 bases and J 4 bases, leaving 15 bases between the germline ends. The length of the CDR3 is 15 residues. Here the CDR3 DNA reads TGTGCCAGCAGCTTAAATGGACTGCATCCGTACGAGCAGTACTTC. Its protein is CASSLNGLHPYEQYF.

J is TRBJ1-4 and V is TRBV3-1 (or the pseudogene TRBV3-2), with a possible D match to TRBD1 (5 bases). Trimming left V 5 bases short and J 10 bases short, with 11 bases between. Germline loops: CDR1 LGHDT, CDR2 YNNKEL (reference sequence). The CDR3 is 12 residues long. The chain's CDR3 is CASSAPDIKLFF. The CDR3 bases are TGTGCCAGCAGCGCACCGGACATAAAACTGTTTTTT.

The CDR3 spells CASSLNAGSKTQYF. As DNA, the CDR3 is TGTGCCAGCAGTTTAAATGCAGGGTCAAAGACCCAGTACTTC. The chain couples TRBV27 to TRBJ2-5; D might be TRBD1 (5 bases). Trimming stripped 2 bases from V and 6 bases from J, with 13 bases between. Per the germline V gene, CDR1 is MNHEY and CDR2 is SMNVEV (reference sequence). The CDR3 sequence is 14 residues long.

The chain uses TRBV10-1 and TRBJ2-7; 8 bases agree with TRBD1. This CDR3 contains 12 residues. Unmatched junction bases numbered 5, after V lost 6 bases and J lost 7 bases. Germline V gene data show CDR1 as WNHNN and CDR2 as SYGVQD (reference sequence). The CDR3 spells CASSTGGREQYF. The CDR3 bases are TGCGCCAGCAGCACAGGGGGTAGAGAGCAGTACTTC.

The chain couples TRBV6-1 to TRBJ1-6; D is unclear. Germline V CDR1 and CDR2: MNHNS, SASEGT. The CDR3 runs to 13 residues. Trimming shortened V by 2 bases and J by 11 bases, and 10 bases separated the two germline ends. The CDR3 is CASSELGDTPLHF. The CDR3, as DNA: TGTGCCAGCAGTGAACTCGGGGATACACCCCTCCACTTT.

This chain joins TRBV25-1 and TRBJ2-3; 9 bases match TRBD1. This CDR3 spans 13 amino acids. J gave up 2 bases and V 9 bases, and 3 bases lay outside the gene matches. CDR1 and CDR2 (germline): MGHDK, SYGVNS. The CDR3 sequence is CASRDRATDTQYF. The CDR3 DNA sequence: TGTGCCAGTAGGGACAGGGCCACAGATACGCAGTATTTT.

V usage is TRBV6-1 and J usage is TRBJ1-2, with 11 positions matching TRBD1. From germline, CDR1 is MNHNS and CDR2 SASEGT. The CDR3 has 16 residues. V lost 1 base to trimming and J lost 6 bases; unmatched junction nucleotides: 7. In DNA form, the CDR3 reads TGTGCCAGCAGTGAAGGACTGGACAGGGGGCTTGATGGCTACACCTTC. Its translation is CASSEGLDRGLDGYTF.

The chain recombines TRBV6-4 with TRBJ2-3, with D possibly matching TRBD2 (6 bases). The V and J ends lost 2 bases and 2 bases respectively, with 8 bases between them. CDR1 is MRHNA and CDR2 is SNTAGT in the germline V gene. The CDR3 consists of 14 residues. This CDR3 is CASSDGGDTDTQYF. The CDR3 nucleotides are TGTGCCAGCAGTGACGGCGGGGACACAGATACGCAGTATTTT.

This clone appeared once. This chain links TRBV7-2 with TRBJ1-5, with D uncertain. V was shortened by 3 bases and J by 6 bases, with 12 bases between the two germline ends. Looked up from germline, CDR1 is SGHTA and CDR2 is FQGNSA. This CDR3 contains 14 residues. The CDR3 is CASSLGLNAQPQHF. As DNA, the CDR3 is TGTGCCAGCAGCTTGGGCCTCAATGCTCAGCCCCAGCATTTT.

In regard to this clone: The CDR3 carries no conserved terminal phenylalanine or tryptophan, so it likely arises from a read error. The DNA is left out, because the CDR3 cannot be placed on it with certainty; the CDR3 is given as TCRdb lists it. The chain combines TRBV20-1 with TRBJ1-2; the listed D gene, TRBD1, was not tested against the DNA. The CDR3 spans 11 residues, counting both ends. In germline, CDR1 is DFQATT, CDR2 SNEGSKA (reference sequence). The CDR3 protein is CSPSQDRSLLI.

The CDR3 is CASSKGLAGALNTDTQYF. In DNA, the CDR3 is TGTGCCAGCAGCAAAGGACTAGCGGGGGCCCTCAACACAGATACGCAGTATTTT. This chain joins TRBV7-6 and TRBJ2-3; 13 bases are a match to TRBD2. Per germline, CDR1 SGHVS and CDR2 FNYEAQ. This CDR3 comprises 18 residues. V lost 5 bases, J lost 2 bases, and 10 bases stayed unmatched.

This chain connects TRBV6-1 to TRBJ2-1; D is perhaps TRBD2 (6 bases). V was shortened by 0 bases and J by 9 bases, with 15 bases between the two germline ends. CDR1 and CDR2 from the germline V gene are MNHNS and SASEGT. The CDR3 contains 15 residues. CDR3 region: CASSEAGGRLGEQFF. The DNA for the CDR3 is TGTGCCAGCAGTGAAGCTGGGGGGAGACTCGGTGAGCAGTTCTTC.

The chain uses TRBV6-4 and TRBJ1-6; no clear D. The CDR3 totals 12 residues. Germline loops: CDR1 MRHNA, CDR2 SNTAGT. V gave up 5 bases and J gave up 9 bases, with 8 bases separating them. CDR3 in amino acids: CASSPRGSPLHF. For the CDR3, the DNA is TGTGCCAGCAGTCCCCGGGGTTCACCCCTCCACTTT.

The CDR3 protein is CASSFGQGIDTIYF. CDR3 nucleotides: TGCGCCAGCAGCTTTGGACAGGGGATTGACACCATATATTTT. The gene calls are TRBV5-1 and TRBJ1-3, with 9 bases fitting TRBD1. The CDR3 runs 14 residues. From germline, CDR1 is SGHRS and CDR2 YFSETQ. The V gene end was trimmed by 2 bases and the J gene end by 8 bases; junction bases not matched to a gene: 5.

The chain uses TRBV9 and TRBJ1-4; the match to TRBD1 covers 7 bases. The V gene end was trimmed by 0 bases and the J gene end by 7 bases; junction bases not matched to a gene: 6. Looked up from germline, CDR1 is SGDLS and CDR2 is YYNGEE. The CDR3 covers 15 residues. The CDR3: CASSVVPDRVEKLFF. As DNA, the CDR3 is TGTGCCAGCAGCGTAGTCCCAGACAGGGTTGAAAAACTGTTTTTT.

This rearrangement joins TRBV6-5 to TRBJ1-4; a weak D match, TRBD1 (6 bases). CDR1 and CDR2 from the germline V gene are MNHEY and SVGAGI. The V end lost 5 bases, the J end lost 8 bases, and 12 bases lay between the germline ends. The CDR3 spans 13 residues. CDR3 region: CASSQGFREKLFF. The CDR3 bases are TGTGCCAGCAGTCAGGGGTTTAGAGAAAAACTGTTTTTT.

The chain recombines TRBV4-1 with TRBJ1-2; 7 bases align to TRBD1. This CDR3 spans 16 amino acids. V lost 1 base and J lost 1; bases outside the gene matches: 6. Germline CDR1 reads MGHRA; CDR2 reads YSYEKL. The CDR3 region is CASSQGTGRHNYGYTF. CDR3 sequence (DNA): TGCGCCAGCAGCCAAGGGACAGGTCGCCATAACTATGGCTACACCTTC.

The chain is built from TRBV19 and TRBJ2-2, with D maybe TRBD2 (5 bases). V was clipped by 2 bases and J by 5 bases, with 9 bases between them. The CDR3 covers 14 residues. CDR1 LNHDA and CDR2 SQIVND come from the germline V gene (reference sequence). The CDR3, as DNA: TGTGCCAGTAGTATAATGGGCGGGACCGGGGAGCTGTTTTTT. Its protein product is CASSIMGGTGELFF.

The rearrangement links TRBV19 to TRBJ2-6; no firm D call. Germline-derived CDR1 and CDR2 are LNHDA and SQIVND (reference sequence). V lost 5 bases and J 2 bases, leaving 4 bases between the germline ends. The CDR3 extends over 13 amino acids. The CDR3 loop is CASSFTGANVLTF. CDR3 sequence (DNA): TGTGCCAGTAGTTTTACTGGGGCCAACGTCCTGACTTTC.

This clone occurred a few times. The genes are TRBV4-3 and TRBJ2-7; D may be TRBD1 (5 bases). Germline lookup yields CDR1 LGHNA and CDR2 YSLEER. Trimming cost V 1 base and J 0 bases, with 13 bases left between them. The length of the CDR3 is 16 residues. The CDR3 DNA reads as TGCGCCAGCAGCCAAGCACATCAGGGAAGCTCCTACGAGCAGTACTTC. Its translation is CASSQAHQGSSYEQYF.

This rearrangement joins TRBV13 to TRBJ1-5; 11 bases are a match to TRBD1. The germline CDR1 and CDR2 sequences are PRHDT and FYEKMQ (reference sequence). Losses at the gene ends were 4 bases for V and 14 bases for J; bases not matched to a gene: 7. There are 13 residues in the CDR3. This CDR3 is CASSSGQGGLEHF. DNA of the CDR3: TGTGCCAGCAGCTCGGGACAGGGGGGTTTGGAGCATTTT. Full variable domain (outside the CDR3, taken from reference TRBV13 and TRBJ1-5): AAGVIQSPRHLIKEKRETATLKCYPIPRHDTVYWYQQGPGQDPQFLISFYEKMQSDKGSIPDRFSAQQFSDYHSELNMSSLELGDSALYFCASSSGQGGLEHFGDGTRLSIL.

The V call is TRBV4-1, the J call TRBJ2-7; D gene unclear. Trimming shortened V by 3 bases and J by 3 bases, and 9 bases separated the two germline ends. Germline values: CDR1 MGHRA, CDR2 YSYEKL. CDR3 length: 13 residues. CDR3 region: CASSQETGYEQYF. The CDR3 coding sequence is TGCGCCAGCAGCCAGGAGACGGGCTACGAGCAGTACTTC.

V usage is TRBV28 and J usage is TRBJ2-7; 11 positions match TRBD2. Germline CDR1 and CDR2: MDHEN and SYDVKM. CDR3 length: 17 amino acids. V trimming: 3 bases; J trimming: 5 bases; junction bases outside the gene matches: 12. The CDR3 here is CASSLSPQGLAVHEQYF. CDR3 nucleotide sequence: TGTGCCAGCAGTTTGTCCCCTCAGGGACTAGCGGTCCACGAGCAGTACTTC.

The J gene is TRBJ2-5, the V gene TRBV10-2; possible D gene TRBD1, 5 bases. The ends were cut back, 6 bases at V and 5 bases at J, with 13 bases in the middle. The CDR3 is 13 amino acids. CDR1 is WSHSY, CDR2 SAAADI, per germline. CDR3 nucleotides: TGCGCCAGCAGAAGAGGCAGGGATGAGACCCAGTACTTC. It encodes CASRRGRDETQYF.

The rearrangement joins TRBV6-7 to TRBJ1-4; maybe TRBD1 (5 bases). TRBV6-7 is labeled an ORF, and its function is uncertain. V lost 2 bases and J 7 bases, leaving 20 bases between the germline ends. The CDR3 totals 17 residues. CDR3 in amino acids: CASSYPDWGGRSEKLFF. As DNA, the CDR3 is TGTGCCAGCAGTTACCCAGATTGGGGGGGACGGTCTGAAAAACTGTTTTTT.

The chain uses TRBV10-3 and TRBJ1-6, with D unclear. The ends were cut back, 4 bases at V and 10 bases at J, with 14 bases in the middle. In germline, CDR1 is ENHRY, CDR2 SYGVKD. The length of the CDR3 is 14 residues. This chain's CDR3 is CAISGREKGSPLHF. Here the CDR3 DNA reads TGTGCCATCAGTGGGAGGGAAAAAGGGTCACCCCTCCACTTT.